This T cell receptor (beta chain) originates from a study of Tregs in tolerant kidney transplant recipients. Trimming cost V 6 bases and J 9 bases, with 9 bases left between them. This CDR3 is built from 12 residues. From germline, CDR1 is MNHNS and CDR2 SASEGT. Produced via immunoSEQ multiplex PCR; TCRdb's table is partial and in-frame only. The repertoire holds roughly 250,000 clones, 80% to 85% seen once, with less than 0.75% in the top ten. Thawed PBMCs were FACS-sorted into unstimulated CD4+CD25+CD127- regulatory T cells, CD4+CD25- non-regulatory cells, CD4 and CD8 cells. As concerns this clone: The target antigen is unknown.

Broader study findings: Few patients were studied, so findings need validation in larger groups. The most relevant donor-specific Treg TCRbeta repertoire apparently came from expansion with activated donor B cells. Biological reproducibility was not directly addressed in this study.

The receptor's source is a human donor in good health. The V gene is TRBV6-1, the J gene TRBJ1-6; TRBD1 is a possible D gene (5 bases). The specimen sequenced was CD4+ T cells from blood. In nucleotides, the CDR3 is TGTGCCAGCAGACGGGACGGTTCACCCCTCCACTTT. Residues: CASRRDGSPLHF.